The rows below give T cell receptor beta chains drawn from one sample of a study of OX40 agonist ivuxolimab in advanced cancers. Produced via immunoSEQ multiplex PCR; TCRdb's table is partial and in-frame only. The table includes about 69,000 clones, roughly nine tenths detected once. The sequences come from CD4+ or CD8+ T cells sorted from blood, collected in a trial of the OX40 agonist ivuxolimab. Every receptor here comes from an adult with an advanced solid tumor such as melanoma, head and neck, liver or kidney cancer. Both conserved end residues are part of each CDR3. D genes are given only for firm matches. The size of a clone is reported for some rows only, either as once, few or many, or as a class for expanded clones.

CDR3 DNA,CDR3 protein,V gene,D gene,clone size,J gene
TGTGCCAGCAGCTTGGTGACGGGACTCACAGATACGCAGTATTTT,CASSLVTGLTDTQYF,TRBV5-5,NA,NA,TRBJ2-3
TGCGCCAGCAGCCAAGATATAGGGGGGACTAGCGGATACAATGAGCAGTTCTTC,CASSQDIGGTSGYNEQFF,TRBV4-1,TRBD2,NA,TRBJ2-1
TGTGCCAGCAGTTCCACAGGGGAGGAGACCCAGTACTTC,CASSSTGEETQYF,TRBV6-5,TRBD1,NA,TRBJ2-5
TGTGCCAGCAGCAAAGAGCCAGCGGGAGGGCCCGTGTCCTACGAGCAGTACTTC,CASSKEPAGGPVSYEQYF,TRBV21-1,NA,NA,TRBJ2-7
TGTGCCAGCAAGGTCAGGGGGATAATGAACACTGAAGCTTTCTTT,CASKVRGIMNTEAFF,TRBV6-5,TRBD1,once,TRBJ1-1
TGTGCCAGCGGCACGGGAACGGGAGTATGGGATACGCAGTATTTT,CASGTGTGVWDTQYF,TRBV25-1,NA,few,TRBJ2-3
TGTGCCAGCAGTCCTCGGGGGAACACTGAAGCTTTCTTT,CASSPRGNTEAFF,TRBV27,NA,NA,TRBJ1-1
TGTGCCAGCAGTCGTCCCGGCGGGACGGCCTACACTGAAGCTTTCTTT,CASSRPGGTAYTEAFF,TRBV6-6,NA,NA,TRBJ1-1
TGTGCCAGCAGTGAACGGACACGAAACTATGGCTACACCTTC,CASSERTRNYGYTF,TRBV25-1,NA,NA,TRBJ1-2
TGTGCCAGCAGGGACTGTCGGTCTGGAAACACCATATATTTT,CASRDCRSGNTIYF,TRBV21-1,NA,NA,TRBJ1-3
TGTGCCAGCAGCGTCGGCGGGACCATAAGCTCCTACGAGCAGTACTTC,CASSVGGTISSYEQYF,TRBV7-3,NA,NA,TRBJ2-7
TGTGCCAGCAGTTATCAACAGGGTATCGTCAAAGCTTTCTTT,CASSYQQGIVKAFF,TRBV6-5,NA,NA,TRBJ1-1
TGTGCCAGCTCACCACTCAGGGGCAGTTTCTACGAGCAGTACTTC,CASSPLRGSFYEQYF,TRBV18,NA,NA,TRBJ2-7
TGTGCCATCAGTGAGGTCAACAATGAGCAGTTCTTC,CAISEVNNEQFF,TRBV10-3,NA,NA,TRBJ2-1
TGTGCCAGCAGCCAAGATGGGATGATTCTAGCCAAAAACATTCAGTACTTC,CASSQDGMILAKNIQYF,TRBV4-2,NA,NA,TRBJ2-4
TGTGCCAGCAGTGCCCGGACAGGGATTGGTTCACCCCTCCACTTT,CASSARTGIGSPLHF,TRBV25-1,TRBD1,NA,TRBJ1-6
TGTGCCAGCAGTGAAACGTCTAGATTCCACAATGAGCAGTTCTTC,CASSETSRFHNEQFF,TRBV25-1,NA,NA,TRBJ2-1
TGTGCTAGCAGCCCGACAGGGGCGACGGAAAGAAACTATGGCTACACCTTC,CASSPTGATERNYGYTF,TRBV7-7,TRBD1,NA,TRBJ1-2
TGCGCCAGCAGCCTCCTGGGCAGGGCTGGGGCCAACGTCCTGACTTTC,CASSLLGRAGANVLTF,TRBV5-1,NA,once,TRBJ2-6
TGTGCCAGCAGTTTAAGTGGGGCCGGAACTAATGAAAAACTGTTTTTT,CASSLSGAGTNEKLFF,TRBV28,NA,NA,TRBJ1-4
TGTGCCAGCAGCCAAGGGGGAAACTATGGCTACACCTTC,CASSQGGNYGYTF,TRBV14,NA,NA,TRBJ1-2
TGCGCCAGCAGTGAGTCCGAGGGGCGTACTGAAGCTTTCTTT,CASSESEGRTEAFF,TRBV10-1,NA,NA,TRBJ1-1
TGCGCCAGCAGTGAGTCGATCGCGGGAGGGCGCGAGCAGTACTTC,CASSESIAGGREQYF,TRBV10-1,TRBD2,NA,TRBJ2-7
TGTGCCAGCAGCGGAAGGACAGCAACTGTTGAAAAACTGTTTTTT,CASSGRTATVEKLFF,TRBV6-1,NA,NA,TRBJ1-4
TGTGCCAGCAGTTACGGGGCGGGCGGCTCCTACGAGCAGTACTTC,CASSYGAGGSYEQYF,TRBV6-5,NA,NA,TRBJ2-7
TGCGCCAGCAGCCTGGACAGTGAAGCTTTCTTT,CASSLDSEAFF,TRBV5-1,NA,NA,TRBJ1-1
TGTGCCAGCAGCTCGGGACTAGCGGGAGGCCGTGGCACCGGGGAGCTGTTTTTT,CASSSGLAGGRGTGELFF,TRBV7-3,TRBD2,NA,TRBJ2-2
TGTGCCAGTAGTATGACAGCTAGGGAGACCCAGTACTTC,CASSMTARETQYF,TRBV19,NA,NA,TRBJ2-5
TGTGCCAGCAGCTTGTGGGATACGCAGTATTTT,CASSLWDTQYF,TRBV5-4,NA,once,TRBJ2-3
TGTGCTAGCAGCTCCAGCTCTGGAAACACCATATATTTT,CASSSSSGNTIYF,TRBV7-7,NA,NA,TRBJ1-3
TGTGCCAGCAGCCAGGCCCGACTAGCGGGAGGAGTTAAGGGCTACGAGCAGTACTTC,CASSQARLAGGVKGYEQYF,TRBV4-2,TRBD2,once,TRBJ2-7
TGTGCCAGCAGTTACTCTACAGATCGGCCCCAGCATTTT,CASSYSTDRPQHF,TRBV6-6,NA,NA,TRBJ1-5
TGTGCCAGCAGCACGACAGGGGGCTACTATGGCTACACCTTC,CASSTTGGYYGYTF,TRBV28,TRBD1,NA,TRBJ1-2
TGTGCCAGCAGCCGCGAACTTTCCCAAGAGACCCAGTACTTC,CASSRELSQETQYF,TRBV5-4,NA,NA,TRBJ2-5
TGTGCCAGCAGCCGGGGGGGGAACTATGGCTACACCTTC,CASSRGGNYGYTF,TRBV6-5,NA,NA,TRBJ1-2
TGTGCCAGCAGCTTAATGGCCCAGGCGTACAATGAGCAGTTCTTC,CASSLMAQAYNEQFF,TRBV7-3,NA,NA,TRBJ2-1
TGTGCCAGCAGCTTAGACAGGGTGGTGACCTTC,CASSLDRVVTF,TRBV7-8,NA,NA,TRBJ1-2
TGTGCCAGCAGCAGGGACAGGGACGGCTACAATGAGCAGTTCTTC,CASSRDRDGYNEQFF,TRBV6-5,TRBD1,NA,TRBJ2-1
TGTGCCAGCAGCGGGACTAGCGACCCCTACAATGAGCAGTTCTTC,CASSGTSDPYNEQFF,TRBV5-4,TRBD2,NA,TRBJ2-1
TGCGCCAGCAGCGAATGGGAGAACACTGAAGCTTTCTTT,CASSEWENTEAFF,TRBV5-1,NA,NA,TRBJ1-1
TGTGCCACTCGACAGCGGGGAAACACCGGGGAGCTGTTTTTT,CATRQRGNTGELFF,TRBV19,TRBD2,NA,TRBJ2-2
TGTGCCAGCAGTTTAGGAGGGGGGGGGCTCCTCTATGGCTACACCTTC,CASSLGGGGLLYGYTF,TRBV28,NA,NA,TRBJ1-2
TGTGCCAGCTCACCTGCGACAGGGCTAACTGGTGGCTACACCTTC,CASSPATGLTGGYTF,TRBV18,TRBD1,NA,TRBJ1-2
TGTGCCAGTAGTACTACCTACGAGCAGTACTTC,CASSTTYEQYF,TRBV19,NA,few,TRBJ2-7
TGTGCCAGTACCCCGTCTGGGGGGAGTGGGTATGGCTACACCTTC,CASTPSGGSGYGYTF,TRBV19,NA,NA,TRBJ1-2
TGTGCCAGCAGCGTAGCCTCTCGCACCGAGCAGTACTTC,CASSVASRTEQYF,TRBV9,NA,NA,TRBJ2-7
TGTGCCAGCAGCCCCGGGACTAGCGGAACCTTTAGCACAGATACGCAGTATTTT,CASSPGTSGTFSTDTQYF,TRBV7-8,TRBD2,NA,TRBJ2-3
TGTGCCAGCTCACCGGTGGGGGATGGAAACACCATATATTTT,CASSPVGDGNTIYF,TRBV18,NA,once,TRBJ1-3
TGTGCCACAGCAGGTGACAGGGCCGCCTCTGGGGCCAACGTCCTGACTTTC,CATAGDRAASGANVLTF,TRBV2,TRBD1,NA,TRBJ2-6
TGTGCCAGCTCACCTTTAGCGGGAGGACGCACAGATACGCAGTATTTT,CASSPLAGGRTDTQYF,TRBV18,TRBD2,NA,TRBJ2-3
TGTGCCAGCAGCCTAGCGGGGAACAATGAGCAGTTCTTC,CASSLAGNNEQFF,TRBV6-6,TRBD2,few,TRBJ2-1
TGTGCCAGCGGAACTCGGGACGGACGCTGGGGGACCATATATTTT,CASGTRDGRWGTIYF,TRBV6-6,NA,NA,TRBJ1-3